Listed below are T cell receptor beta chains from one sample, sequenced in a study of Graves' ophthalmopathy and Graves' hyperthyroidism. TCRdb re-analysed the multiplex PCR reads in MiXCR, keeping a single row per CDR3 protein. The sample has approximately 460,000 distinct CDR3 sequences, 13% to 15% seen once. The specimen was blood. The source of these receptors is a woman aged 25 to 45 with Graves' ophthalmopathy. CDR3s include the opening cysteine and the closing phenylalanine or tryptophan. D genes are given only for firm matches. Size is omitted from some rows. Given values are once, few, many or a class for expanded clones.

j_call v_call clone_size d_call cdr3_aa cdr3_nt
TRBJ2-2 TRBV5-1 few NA CASSFWTDNTGELFF TGCGCCAGCAGCTTTTGGACAGACAACACCGGGGAGCTGTTTTTT
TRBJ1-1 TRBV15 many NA CATSRGTYTEAFF TGTGCCACCAGCAGAGGGACTTACACTGAAGCTTTCTTT
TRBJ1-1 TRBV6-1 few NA CASTGSFQGEAFF TGTGCCAGCACTGGTTCATTTCAGGGGGAAGCTTTCTTT
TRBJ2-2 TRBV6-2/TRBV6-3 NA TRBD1 CSSGTGITGELFF TGTTCCAGCGGGACAGGGATCACCGGGGAGCTGTTTTTT
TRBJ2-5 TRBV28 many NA CASSAGSTETQYF TGTGCCAGCAGTGCTGGGTCTACGGAGACCCAGTACTTC
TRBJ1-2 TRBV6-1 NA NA CASSGGPTAGYTF TGTGCCAGCAGTGGCGGCCCCACGGCAGGCTACACCTTC
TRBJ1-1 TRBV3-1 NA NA CASMPSPMNTEAFF TGTGCCAGCATGCCGTCGCCCATGAACACTGAAGCTTTCTTT
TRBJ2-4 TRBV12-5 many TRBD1 CASGLVGWGQLAKTIQYF TGTGCTAGTGGTTTGGTAGGGTGGGGACAGCTAGCCAAAACCATTCAGTACTTC
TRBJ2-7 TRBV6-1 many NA CASTERKRAYEQYF TGTGCCAGCACCGAAAGGAAGAGGGCCTACGAGCAGTACTTC
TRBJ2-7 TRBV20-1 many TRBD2 CSAREAGTSVEEQYF TGCAGTGCTAGGGAAGCCGGGACTAGCGTAGAAGAGCAGTACTTC
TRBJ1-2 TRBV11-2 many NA CASSLTGGSSPGYTF TGTGCCAGCAGCCTTACTGGAGGGTCCTCACCTGGCTACACCTTC
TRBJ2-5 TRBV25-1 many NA CASSPLRDNQETQYF TGTGCCAGCAGTCCTCTAAGGGACAATCAGGAGACCCAGTACTTC
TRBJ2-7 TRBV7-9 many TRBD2 CASSLVLAGEAEQYF TGTGCCAGCAGCTTAGTATTAGCGGGAGAGGCCGAGCAGTACTTC
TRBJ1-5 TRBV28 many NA CASSPGAYGPQHF TGTGCCAGCAGTCCAGGGGCGTACGGGCCCCAGCATTTT
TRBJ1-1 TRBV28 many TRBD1 CASRPLTGGWMDTEAFF TGTGCCAGCAGACCCTTGACAGGGGGGTGGATGGACACTGAAGCTTTCTTT
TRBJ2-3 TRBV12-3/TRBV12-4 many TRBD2 CASSLNRAGVVYF TGTGCCAGCAGTTTGAACCGAGCGGGAGTGGTGTATTTT
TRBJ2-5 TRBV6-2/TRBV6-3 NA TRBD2 CASSLGGGSRETQYF TGTGCCAGCAGTTTGGGTGGCGGGAGTAGGGAGACCCAGTACTTC
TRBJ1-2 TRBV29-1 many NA CSVEADPTNYGYTF TGCAGCGTTGAAGCTGATCCTACTAACTATGGCTACACCTTC
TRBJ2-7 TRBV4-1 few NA CASSQEGVFYEQYF TGCGCCAGCAGCCAAGAAGGGGTTTTCTACGAGCAGTACTTC
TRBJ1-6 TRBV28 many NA CASSTRDAINSPLHF TGTGCCAGCAGCACCCGGGACGCTATCAATTCACCCCTCCACTTT
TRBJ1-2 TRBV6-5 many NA CASGRREDGYTF TGTGCCAGCGGCAGGCGAGAGGATGGCTACACCTTC
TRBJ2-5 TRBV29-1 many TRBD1 CSVIQGAAATQYF TGCAGCGTTATTCAGGGGGCGGCAGCGACCCAGTACTTC
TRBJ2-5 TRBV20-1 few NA CSARDISDSRDQETQYF TGCAGTGCTAGAGATATAAGCGACTCCAGGGACCAAGAGACCCAGTACTTC
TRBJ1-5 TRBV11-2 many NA CASSLEGSSNQPQHF TGTGCCAGCAGCTTAGAGGGTTCGAGCAATCAGCCCCAGCATTTT
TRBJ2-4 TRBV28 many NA CASSLSWTLGIQYF TGTGCCAGCAGTTTATCTTGGACTTTGGGCATTCAGTACTTC
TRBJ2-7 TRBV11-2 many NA CASSLEYRFSEQYF TGTGCCAGCAGCTTAGAGTACAGGTTCAGCGAGCAGTACTTC
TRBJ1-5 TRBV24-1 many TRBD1 CATSDYGQGNQPQHF TGTGCCACCAGTGATTACGGACAGGGCAATCAGCCCCAGCATTTT